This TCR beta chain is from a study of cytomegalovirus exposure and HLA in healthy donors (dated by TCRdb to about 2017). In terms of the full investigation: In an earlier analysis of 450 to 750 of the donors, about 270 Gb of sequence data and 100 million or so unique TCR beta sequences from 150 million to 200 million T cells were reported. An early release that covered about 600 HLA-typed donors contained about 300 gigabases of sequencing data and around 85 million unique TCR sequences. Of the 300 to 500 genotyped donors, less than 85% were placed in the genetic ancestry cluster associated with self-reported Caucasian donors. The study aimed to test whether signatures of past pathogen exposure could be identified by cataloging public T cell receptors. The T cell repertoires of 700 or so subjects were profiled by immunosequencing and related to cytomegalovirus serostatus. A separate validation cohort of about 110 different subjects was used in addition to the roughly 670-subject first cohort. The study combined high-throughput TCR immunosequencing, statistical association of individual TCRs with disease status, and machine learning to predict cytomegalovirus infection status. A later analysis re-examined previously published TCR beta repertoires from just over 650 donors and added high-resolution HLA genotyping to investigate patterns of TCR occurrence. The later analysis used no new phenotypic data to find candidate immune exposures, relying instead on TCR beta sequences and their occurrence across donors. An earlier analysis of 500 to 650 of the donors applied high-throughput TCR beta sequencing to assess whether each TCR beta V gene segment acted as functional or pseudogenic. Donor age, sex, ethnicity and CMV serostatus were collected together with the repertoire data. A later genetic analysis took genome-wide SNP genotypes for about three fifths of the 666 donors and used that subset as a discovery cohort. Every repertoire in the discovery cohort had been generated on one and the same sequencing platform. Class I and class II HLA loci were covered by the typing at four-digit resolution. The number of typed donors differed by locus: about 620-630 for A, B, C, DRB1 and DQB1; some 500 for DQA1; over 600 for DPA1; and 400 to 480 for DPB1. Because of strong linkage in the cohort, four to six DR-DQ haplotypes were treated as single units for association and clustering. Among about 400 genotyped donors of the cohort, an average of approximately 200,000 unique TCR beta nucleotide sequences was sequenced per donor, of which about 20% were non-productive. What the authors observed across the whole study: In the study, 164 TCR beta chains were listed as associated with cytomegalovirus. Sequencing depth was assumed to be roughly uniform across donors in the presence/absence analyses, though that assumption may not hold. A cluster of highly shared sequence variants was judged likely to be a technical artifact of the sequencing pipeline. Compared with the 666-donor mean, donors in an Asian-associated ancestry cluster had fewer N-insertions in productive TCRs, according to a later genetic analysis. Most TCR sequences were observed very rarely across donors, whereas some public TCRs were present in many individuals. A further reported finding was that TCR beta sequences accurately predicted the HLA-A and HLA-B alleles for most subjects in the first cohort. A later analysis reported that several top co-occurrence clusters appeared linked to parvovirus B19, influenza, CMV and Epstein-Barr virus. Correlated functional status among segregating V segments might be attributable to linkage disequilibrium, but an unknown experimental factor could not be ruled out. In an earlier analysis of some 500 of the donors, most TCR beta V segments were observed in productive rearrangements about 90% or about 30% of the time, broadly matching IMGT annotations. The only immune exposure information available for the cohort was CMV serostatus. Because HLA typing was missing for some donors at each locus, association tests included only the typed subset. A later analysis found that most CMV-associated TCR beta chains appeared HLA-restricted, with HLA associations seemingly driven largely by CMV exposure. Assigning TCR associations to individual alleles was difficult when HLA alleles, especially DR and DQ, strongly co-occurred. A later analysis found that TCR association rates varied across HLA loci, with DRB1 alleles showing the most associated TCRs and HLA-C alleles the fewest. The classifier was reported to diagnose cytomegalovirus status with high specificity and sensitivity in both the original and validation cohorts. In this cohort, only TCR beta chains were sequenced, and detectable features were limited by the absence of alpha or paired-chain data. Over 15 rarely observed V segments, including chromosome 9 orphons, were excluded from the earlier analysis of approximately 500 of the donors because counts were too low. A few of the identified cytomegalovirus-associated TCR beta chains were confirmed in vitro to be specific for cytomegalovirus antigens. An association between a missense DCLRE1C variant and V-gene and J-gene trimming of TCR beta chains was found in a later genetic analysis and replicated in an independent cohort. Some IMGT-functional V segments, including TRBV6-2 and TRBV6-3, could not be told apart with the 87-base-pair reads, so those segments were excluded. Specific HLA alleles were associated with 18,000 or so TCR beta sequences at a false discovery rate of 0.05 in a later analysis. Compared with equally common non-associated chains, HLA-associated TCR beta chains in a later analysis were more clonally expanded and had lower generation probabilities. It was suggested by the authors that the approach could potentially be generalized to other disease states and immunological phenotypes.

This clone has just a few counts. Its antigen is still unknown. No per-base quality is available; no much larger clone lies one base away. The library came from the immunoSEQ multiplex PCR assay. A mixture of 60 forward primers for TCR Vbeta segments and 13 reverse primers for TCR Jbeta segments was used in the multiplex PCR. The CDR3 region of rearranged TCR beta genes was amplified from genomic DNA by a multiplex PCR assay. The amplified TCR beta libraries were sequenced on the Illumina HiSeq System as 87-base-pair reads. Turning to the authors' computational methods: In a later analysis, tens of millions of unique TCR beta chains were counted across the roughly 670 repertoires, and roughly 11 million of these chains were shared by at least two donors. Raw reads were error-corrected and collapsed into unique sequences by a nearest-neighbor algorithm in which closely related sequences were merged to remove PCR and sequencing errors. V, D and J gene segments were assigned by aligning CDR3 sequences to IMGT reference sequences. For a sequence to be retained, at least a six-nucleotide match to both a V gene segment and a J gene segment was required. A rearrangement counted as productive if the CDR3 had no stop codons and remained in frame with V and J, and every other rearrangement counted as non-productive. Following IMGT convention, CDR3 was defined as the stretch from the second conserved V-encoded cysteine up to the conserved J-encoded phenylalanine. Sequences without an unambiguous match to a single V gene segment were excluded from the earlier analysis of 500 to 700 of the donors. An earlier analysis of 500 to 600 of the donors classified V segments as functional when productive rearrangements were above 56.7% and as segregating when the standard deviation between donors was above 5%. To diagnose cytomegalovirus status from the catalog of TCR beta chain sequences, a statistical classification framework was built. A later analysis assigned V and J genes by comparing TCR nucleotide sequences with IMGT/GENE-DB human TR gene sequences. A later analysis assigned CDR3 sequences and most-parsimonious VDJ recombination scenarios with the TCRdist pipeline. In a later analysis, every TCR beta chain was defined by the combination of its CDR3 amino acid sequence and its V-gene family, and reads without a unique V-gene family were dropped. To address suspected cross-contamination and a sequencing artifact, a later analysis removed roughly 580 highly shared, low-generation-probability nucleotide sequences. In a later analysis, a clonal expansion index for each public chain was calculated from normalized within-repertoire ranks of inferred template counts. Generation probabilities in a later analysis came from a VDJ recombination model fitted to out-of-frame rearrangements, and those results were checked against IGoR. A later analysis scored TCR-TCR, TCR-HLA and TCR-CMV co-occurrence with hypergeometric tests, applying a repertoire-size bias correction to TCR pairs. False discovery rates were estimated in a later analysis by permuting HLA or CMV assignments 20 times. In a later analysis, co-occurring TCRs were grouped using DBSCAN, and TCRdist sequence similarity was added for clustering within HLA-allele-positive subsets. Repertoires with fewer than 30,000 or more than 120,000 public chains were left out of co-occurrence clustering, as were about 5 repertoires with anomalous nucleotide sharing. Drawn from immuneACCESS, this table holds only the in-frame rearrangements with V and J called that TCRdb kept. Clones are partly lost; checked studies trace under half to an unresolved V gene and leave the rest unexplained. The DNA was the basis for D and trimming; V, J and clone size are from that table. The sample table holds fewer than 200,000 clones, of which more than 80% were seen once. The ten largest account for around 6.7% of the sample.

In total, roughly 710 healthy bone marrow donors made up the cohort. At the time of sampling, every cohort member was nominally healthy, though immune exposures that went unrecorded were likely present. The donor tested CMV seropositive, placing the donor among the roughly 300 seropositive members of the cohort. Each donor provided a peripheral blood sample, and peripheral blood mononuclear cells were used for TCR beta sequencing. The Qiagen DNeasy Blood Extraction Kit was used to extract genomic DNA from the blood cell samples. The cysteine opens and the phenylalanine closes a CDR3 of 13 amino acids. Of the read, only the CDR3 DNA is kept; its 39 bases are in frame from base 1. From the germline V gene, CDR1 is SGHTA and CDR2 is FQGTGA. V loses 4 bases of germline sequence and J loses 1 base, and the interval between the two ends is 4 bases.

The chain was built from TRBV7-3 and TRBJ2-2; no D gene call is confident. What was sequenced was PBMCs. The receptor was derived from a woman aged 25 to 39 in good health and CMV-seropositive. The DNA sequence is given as TGTGCCAGCAGCTCAGGGAACACCGGGGAGCTGTTTTTT. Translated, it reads CASSSGNTGELFF. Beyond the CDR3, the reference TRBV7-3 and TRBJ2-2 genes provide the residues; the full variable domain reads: GAGVSQTPSNKVTEKGKYVELRCDPISGHTALYWYRQSLGQGPEFLIYFQGTGAADDSGLPNDRFFAVRPEGSVSTLKIQRTERGDSAVYLCASSSGNTGELFFGEGSRLTVL.